This T cell receptor beta chain was recorded in a study of T-cell reconstitution after alpha-beta-depleted transplantation in children. This clonotype was seen a handful of times. CDR1 is LNHDA, CDR2 SQIVND, per germline (reference sequence). Between the trimmed V and J ends, which lost 1 base and 7 bases, there was a span of 17 bases. The CDR3 loop spans 15 amino acids. For TCRbeta, the library was prepared with unique molecular identifiers. TCRdb reprocessed the PCR reads via MiXCR and lists one record per CDR3 protein. The sample has about 540,000 distinct CDR3 sequences; about 17% are singletons. This TCR derives from a human donor who donated a stem cell graft to a child with acute lymphoblastic leukemia. This specimen consisted of PBMCs from the stem cell graft donor, obtained from the stem cell graft. V is TRBV19 and J is TRBJ2-7; D is uncertain. The CDR3 spells CASSIGSLTLREQYF. The CDR3 nucleotides read TGTGCCAGTAGTATAGGATCGCTAACCCTACGAGAGCAGTACTTC.